This TCR beta chain was profiled in a study of blood T cell repertoires in COVID-19. Across the whole study: COVID-19 samples collected from the United States, Italy and Spain covered acute and convalescent phases. In each case, the material was cDNA or gDNA derived from T cells, B-cell-depleted T cells, or PBMCs.

The study recruited people aged about 18 to 95 years across 20 to 30 US areas. Recovery meant two consecutive negative NP/OP PCR tests, professional clearance, or resolved symptoms. The method was immunoSEQ multiplex PCR; TCRdb's version includes in-frame clones alone and lacks a portion of them. Among roughly 400,000 clones listed, nearly 90% were seen once. This CDR3 contains 15 residues. CDR1 and CDR2 from the germline V gene are SGHTA and FQGTGA. V dropped 5 bases and J dropped 5 bases, with 18 bases sitting between them. The chain couples TRBV7-3 to TRBJ2-5; D possibly corresponds to TRBD2 (6 bases). This sequence was found in a woman aged 25 to 45 who had recovered from COVID-19. The sequenced sample was PBMCs or T cells enriched from blood (not recorded which). The CDR3 protein is CASSAGQLAGETQYF. The CDR3 DNA reads TGTGCCAGCAGCGCCGGGCAACTAGCTGGGGAGACCCAGTACTTC.